These T cell receptor beta chains were read from a single sample in a study of blood T cell repertoires in COVID-19. Only in-frame clones appear in the TCRdb table, and some are missing; sequencing was by immunoSEQ multiplex PCR. The table includes 200,000 to 250,000 clones, roughly nine tenths detected once. The sample comprised PBMCs or T cells enriched from blood (not recorded which). All receptors derive from a woman aged 45-65 years in a cohort exposed to, infected with or recovered from COVID-19 (not recorded which). Both conserved end residues are part of each CDR3.

V gene	J gene	CDR3 protein
TRBV15	TRBJ2-7	CATSRDIGARGYF
TRBV9	TRBJ2-3	CASSTTSGGPDTQYF
TRBV5-5	TRBJ2-3	CASSLGQGIDTQYF
TRBV14	TRBJ1-1	CASSLGTGYVNTEAFF
TRBV7-9	TRBJ2-1	CASIQSGGNEQFF
TRBV7-2	TRBJ1-1	CASSLTGGAETEAFF
TRBV9	TRBJ2-2	CASSVALAGATGELFF
TRBV2	TRBJ1-4	CASSEGQANEKLFF
TRBV12-3/TRBV12-4	TRBJ2-3	CASGRGHTDTQYF
TRBV6-5	TRBJ1-2	CASSYFTGNYGYTF
TRBV9	TRBJ1-2	CASSPDSWTGGYGYTF
TRBV2	TRBJ2-7	CASSEMGGPYEQYF
TRBV10-3	TRBJ1-3	CAITGGSSGNTIYF
TRBV6-4	TRBJ2-5	CASSDSATTGETQYF
TRBV3-1/TRBV3-2	TRBJ2-1	CASSRNTGTGDEQFF
TRBV19	TRBJ1-2	CASKQGRATLLDGYTF
TRBV5-1	TRBJ2-7	CASSLDRGSYEQYF
TRBV6-5	TRBJ1-5	CASGPVPLSNQPQHF
TRBV7-3	TRBJ2-3	CASSLAGDTDTQYF
TRBV6-5	TRBJ1-6	CASRSGQADNSPLHF
TRBV2	TRBJ2-7	CASRGTMIYEQYF
TRBV7-9	TRBJ1-1	CASSQTGEAFF
TRBV9	TRBJ1-3	CASSASGNTIYF
TRBV6-5	TRBJ1-1	CASSRRQGMNTEAFF
TRBV7-2	TRBJ2-2	CASSRDRTGGGELFF
TRBV6-2/TRBV6-3	TRBJ2-2	CASSSGNTGELFF
TRBV11-2	TRBJ1-2	CASSLGRGSEGPNYGYTF
TRBV5-1	TRBJ2-5	CASSITDRGETQYF
TRBV4-3	TRBJ2-7	CASSQARVYEQYF
TRBV7-6	TRBJ1-2	CASSPQGGVGYTF
TRBV6-4	TRBJ2-3	CASSPYTGADTQYF
TRBV10-3	TRBJ2-7	CAISDGGSEQYF
TRBV6-5	TRBJ2-7	CASSYSGGAGYEQYF
TRBV5-8	TRBJ2-7	CASSPGQIYEQYF
TRBV19	TRBJ1-5	CATWGQTNQPQHF
TRBV3-1/TRBV3-2	TRBJ1-2	CASRDTGDGYTF
TRBV3-1/TRBV3-2	TRBJ2-2	CASSQDSLSGELFF
TRBV5-4	TRBJ2-5	CASSSGLGQGVETQYF
TRBV10-3	TRBJ2-6	CAISPREGAGANVLTF
TRBV2	TRBJ1-4	CASSKDSPRLSEKLFF
TRBV27	TRBJ2-7	CASSLRDSYEQYF
TRBV29-1	TRBJ2-1	CSVDKAGGGLNEQFF
TRBV5-1	TRBJ2-5	CASSLAGTGAGETQYF
TRBV30	TRBJ1-2	CAWSRTSFNYGYTF
TRBV6-2/TRBV6-3	TRBJ2-7	CASSYVVGQGGRQYF
TRBV18	TRBJ1-1	CASSPKGGPDTEAFF
TRBV19	TRBJ1-2	CASMGAAATYGYTF
TRBV5-1	TRBJ2-3	CASSLSSGTDTQYF